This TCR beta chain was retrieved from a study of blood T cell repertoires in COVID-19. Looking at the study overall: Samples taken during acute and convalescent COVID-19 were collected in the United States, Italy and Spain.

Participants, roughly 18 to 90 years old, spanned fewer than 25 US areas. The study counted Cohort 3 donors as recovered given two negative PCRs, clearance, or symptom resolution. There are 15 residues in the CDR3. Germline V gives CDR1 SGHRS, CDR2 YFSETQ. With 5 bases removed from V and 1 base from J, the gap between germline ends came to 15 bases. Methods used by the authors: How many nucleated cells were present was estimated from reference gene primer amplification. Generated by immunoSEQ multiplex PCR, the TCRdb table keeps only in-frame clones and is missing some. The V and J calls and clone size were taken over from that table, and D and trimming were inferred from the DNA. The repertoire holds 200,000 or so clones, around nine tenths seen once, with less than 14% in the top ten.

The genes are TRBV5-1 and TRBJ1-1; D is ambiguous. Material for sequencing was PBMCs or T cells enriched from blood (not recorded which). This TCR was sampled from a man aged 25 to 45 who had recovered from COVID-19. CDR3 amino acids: CASRTLSSANTEAFF. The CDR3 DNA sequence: TGCGCCAGCAGGACTCTCTCGTCGGCGAACACTGAAGCTTTCTTT.